The 20 T cell receptor beta chains below were found in one sample sequenced in a study of molecular identifiers for immune sequencing clone quantification (dated by TCRdb to the late 2010s). Library creation used PCR. The sequencing machine was a NextSeq 500. TCRdb trimmed the raw reads at Q25, called clones with MiXCR and kept productive beta chains. Rows matching on CDR3 protein sequence are summarized as one entry with the most common DNA and genes. The sample includes 460,000 or so distinct CDR3 sequences, with around 25% observed a single time. The ten largest account for approximately 0.8% of the sample. Sequences were obtained from naive CD8+ T cells from blood, with Jurkat cell RNA spiked in. The sample's cell subset or site, from its label and the paper: FACS-sorted CD8+CD4-CCR7+CD45RA+ naive T cells. Every receptor here comes from a human donor in good health. Some libraries in this study had Jurkat cell RNA spiked in.

The V gene is TRBV7-9, the J gene TRBJ1-6, with a tentative D call TRBD1 (6 bases). Trimming shortened V by 5 bases and J by 10 bases, and 15 bases separated the two germline ends. From germline, CDR1 is SEHNR and CDR2 FQNEAQ (reference sequence). The CDR3 has 14 amino acids. The CDR3 bases are TGTGCCAGCAGCCGGACCGAAGGGGGGTCACCCCTCCACTTT. Amino acid sequence: CASSRTEGGSPLHF.

J is TRBJ2-2 and V is TRBV7-6; TRBD2 might be the D (5 bases). Germline values: CDR1 SGHVS, CDR2 FNYEAQ. The CDR3 sequence is 12 residues long. V shed 8 bases and J shed 7 bases, with 11 bases lying between them. CDR3 DNA: TGTGCCAGCGCGACGGGAATCGGGGAGCTGTTTTTT. Protein sequence: CASATGIGELFF.

This chain links TRBV9 with TRBJ2-3; D is possibly TRBD2 (6 bases). Germline assignment: CDR1 SGDLS and CDR2 YYNGEE. Trimming removed 3 bases from V and 1 base from J, with 15 bases in between. The CDR3 is 16 residues long. The CDR3 DNA reads TGTGCCAGCAGCGAAAGGGGAGGCGGGGGCACAGATACGCAGTATTTT. Amino acids: CASSERGGGGTDTQYF.

V is TRBV5-1 and J is TRBJ2-7, with TRBD2 matching 11 bases. The V segment lost 2 bases and the J segment 2 bases; nucleotides outside the gene matches: 9. Germline CDR1 reads SGHRS; CDR2 reads YFSETQ. This CDR3 has 17 amino acids. In nucleotides, the CDR3 is TGCGCCAGCAGCTTAACTAGCGGGGGTGGTAACGCCTACGAGCAGTACTTC. Protein product: CASSLTSGGGNAYEQYF.

The J gene is TRBJ2-7, the V gene TRBV4-1; TRBD2 might be the D (5 bases). The germline V gene encodes CDR1 MGHRA and CDR2 YSYEKL. The CDR3 totals 14 residues. With 1 base removed from V and 3 bases from J, the gap between germline ends came to 10 bases. The CDR3 coding sequence is TGCGCCAGCAGCCAAGGGACTTCTCTCTACGAGCAGTACTTC. Translation: CASSQGTSLYEQYF.

The rearrangement uses TRBV30 and TRBJ2-7; TRBD1 matches at 9 bases. CDR3 length: 14 amino acids. Germline V gene sequence: CDR1 GTSNPN, CDR2 SVGIG (reference sequence). Trimming at V came to 5 bases and at J to 3 bases, leaving 8 bases not matched to a gene. In DNA form, the CDR3 reads TGTGCCTGGGGTACGGGACAGGGTTACTACGAGCAGTACTTC. Amino acid sequence: CAWGTGQGYYEQYF.

As concerns this clonotype: Being one base from a much bigger clone, this may be a read error. The gene calls are TRBV30 and TRBJ2-1, with no clear D. The V and J ends lost 3 bases and 10 bases respectively, with 7 bases between them. The CDR3 is 10 residues long. Germline V gene data show CDR1 as GTSNPN and CDR2 as SVGIG (reference sequence). CDR3 sequence reads: CAWRRREQFF. DNA of the CDR3: TGTGCCTGGAGAAGACGGGAGCAGTTCTTC. The variable domain in full, completed from reference TRBV30 and TRBJ2-1, reads SQTIHQWPATLVQPVGSPLSLECTVEGTSNPNLYWYRQAAGRGLQLLFYSVGIGQISSEVPQNLSASRPQDRQFILSSKKLLLSDSGFYLCAWRRREQFFGPGTRLTVL.

Of note for this clonotype: This clone may be a read error of a much larger clone one base away. This chain uses TRBV6-2 or TRBV6-3 with TRBJ2-3, with D perhaps assigned TRBD1 or TRBD2 (5 bases each). This CDR3 contains 12 residues. CDR1 MNHEY and CDR2 SVGEGT come from the germline V gene. In DNA, the CDR3 is TGTGCCAGCAAACTATCCCGGGACCAGTGGTTTTTT. It is translated as CASKLSRDQWFF.

The V gene is TRBV29-1, the J gene TRBJ2-5; 7 bases line up with TRBD2. The CDR3 covers 19 residues. V lost 1 base, J lost 5 bases, and 22 bases stayed unmatched. Looked up from germline, CDR1 is SQVTM and CDR2 is ANQGSEA. DNA of the CDR3: TGCAGCGTTGAAGGGGGGGGGGGTGGGAGGACCTACAGCCTGGAGACCCAGTACTTC. Its protein product is CSVEGGGGGRTYSLETQYF.

This clonotype was counted a few times. J is TRBJ1-3 and V is TRBV2; D not certain. Per germline, CDR1 SNHLY and CDR2 FYNNEI. The CDR3 runs to 16 residues. The V end was cut by 2 bases, the J end by 0 bases, with 11 bases between. The CDR3 region is CASSEWTAGSGNTIYF. CDR3 DNA: TGTGCCAGCAGTGAATGGACGGCCGGCTCTGGAAACACCATATATTTT.

This clonotype came up a few times. The chain carries TRBV5-4 and TRBJ2-1; possible D gene TRBD2, 6 bases. CDR3 length: 13 amino acids. Germline CDR1 is SGHNT and CDR2 is YYREEE (reference sequence). The V and J ends lost 1 base and 5 bases respectively, with 7 bases between them. The CDR3 spells CASSLWGDNEQFF. CDR3 nucleotides: TGTGCCAGCAGCTTGTGGGGGGACAATGAGCAGTTCTTC.

This clonotype was picked up a small number of times. The V and J genes are TRBV7-9 and TRBJ1-4; D is possibly TRBD1 (6 bases). From germline, CDR1 is SEHNR and CDR2 FQNEAQ (reference sequence). The V end lost 5 bases, the J end lost 0 bases, and 16 bases lay between the germline ends. This CDR3 contains 17 residues. CDR3 loop: CASSHKTGPATNEKLFF. The DNA of the CDR3 is TGTGCCAGCAGCCACAAAACAGGGCCTGCAACTAATGAAAAACTGTTTTTT.

This clonotype was recorded at least ten times. J is TRBJ2-3 and V is TRBV28; the match to TRBD1 covers 10 bases. Germline loops: CDR1 MDHEN, CDR2 SYDVKM. The CDR3 has 14 amino acids. J gave up 3 bases and V 11 bases, and 8 bases lay outside the gene matches. The DNA for the CDR3 is TGTGCCGGGGGACAGGGGTTTGGGACAGATACGCAGTATTTT. Residues: CAGGQGFGTDTQYF.

The sample holds many counts of this clonotype. The V and J genes are TRBV14 and TRBJ2-5, with TRBD2 identical over 9 bases. Germline assignment: CDR1 SGHDN and CDR2 FVKESK. Trimming at V came to 3 bases and at J to 5 bases, leaving 4 bases not matched to a gene. There are 14 residues in the CDR3. CDR3 sequence (DNA): TGTGCCAGCAGCCACAGCGGGAGGTCGGAGACCCAGTACTTC. It specifies CASSHSGRSETQYF.

In its sample, this clonotype was seen many times. V gene TRBV13 combines with J gene TRBJ1-1, with TRBD1 as a possible D gene (5 bases). The CDR3 is made up of 16 amino acids. CDR1 is PRHDT and CDR2 is FYEKMQ in the germline V gene (reference sequence). Trimming stripped 5 bases from V and 5 bases from J, with 21 bases between. The CDR3 loop is CASSANAGVGETEAFF. The CDR3 nucleotides are TGTGCCAGCAGCGCCAATGCGGGGGTCGGGGAAACTGAAGCTTTCTTT.

The J gene is TRBJ2-7, the V gene TRBV4-1, with no clear D. Germline V gene sequence: CDR1 MGHRA, CDR2 YSYEKL. The CDR3 sequence is 13 residues long. Trimming took off 8 bases at V and 0 bases at J, with 11 bases between the two ends. CDR3 sequence (DNA): TGCGCCAGCTCTCAGATACACTCCTACGAGCAGTACTTC. Translating it yields CASSQIHSYEQYF.

Only one count was recorded for this clonotype. The chain employs TRBV6-1 and TRBJ2-1, with 8 bases matching TRBD2. This CDR3 has 16 amino acids. Germline CDR1 reads MNHNS; CDR2 reads SASEGT. With 5 bases clipped from V and 0 bases from J, the junction kept 6 bases outside the gene matches. In DNA form, the CDR3 reads TGTGCCAGCAGTCCCGGGACTAGGGTCTCCTACAATGAGCAGTTCTTC. Its translation: CASSPGTRVSYNEQFF.

CDR3 sequence (DNA): TGTGCCAGCAGCTACCTAGGACCCGACACTGAAGCTTTCTTT. This codes for CASSYLGPDTEAFF. The chain is built from TRBV7-8 and TRBJ1-1; D gene ambiguous. This CDR3 contains 14 residues. Trimming removed 4 bases from V and 3 bases from J, with 12 bases in between. Germline lookup yields CDR1 SGHVS and CDR2 FQNEAQ.

This clonotype was picked up a small number of times. The chain couples TRBV29-1 to TRBJ1-2; D is undetermined. This CDR3 has 11 residues. From germline, CDR1 is SQVTM and CDR2 ANQGSEA. V lost 6 bases and J 4 bases, leaving 9 bases between the germline ends. The CDR3 bases are TGCAGCGTCTGGGAGGGCTATGGCTACACCTTC. It specifies CSVWEGYGYTF.

This rearrangement joins TRBV30 to TRBJ1-1, with D possibly being TRBD1 (5 bases). The CDR3 runs 13 residues. Germline-derived CDR1 and CDR2 are GTSNPN and SVGIG (reference sequence). Deletions cut 1 base from V and 1 base from J, with 7 bases between. This CDR3 reads CAWSAGGNTEAFF. The CDR3 DNA reads as TGTGCCTGGAGTGCTGGGGGGAACACTGAAGCTTTCTTT.